This record concerns one TCR beta chain sequence. What it binds is not known. The split of CD4+ cells yielded CD45RA+ naive and CD45RA-negative memory subsets. The V gene's germline CDR1 is KGHSH and CDR2 LQKENI. V lost 6 bases and J lost 2, with 16 bases in between. The length of the CDR3 is 16 residues. Source study methods: Filtering of immunoSEQ junctional sequences could not match full-length read filtering. The assay was immunoSEQ multiplex PCR, and TCRdb's table has in-frame clones only and misses some. V, J and clone size reflect that table, while D and trimming were determined from the DNA. The table shows more than 1.2 million clones, with about 98.5% occurring only once. This sample was taken from a study of shared clonotypes between healthy human individuals. Broader study findings: The study found lower generation probabilities in non-shared clonotypes than in those shared by all four donors. Large depth notwithstanding, sorted-subset sequencing proved incomplete by rarefaction.

The TCR was taken from a man younger than 45 in good health. Sequences were obtained from naive CD4+ T cells sorted from blood. The subset denotes: CD45RA+ positively selected. This rearrangement joins TRBV18 to TRBJ2-2; no reliable D call. The CDR3 sequence is CASSPPAALNTGELFF. The CDR3 DNA follows: TGTGCCAGCTCCCCCCCGGCAGCGCTCAACACCGGGGAGCTGTTTTTT.